This T cell receptor beta chain appears in the sequencing data of a study of CD8 T cells in ankylosing spondylitis. General observations from the study: A TCR beta motif made of eight highly homologous variants seemed typical of ankylosing spondylitis blood. Reports say disease-linked clones showed up significantly more in matched ankylosing spondylitis synovial fluid.

CDR1 is SGHAT, CDR2 FQNNGV, per germline. Deletions cut 5 bases from V and 5 bases from J, with 21 bases between. This CDR3 comprises 16 residues. Preparation of TCR beta libraries was done by quantitative 5'-RACE with molecular barcodes. MiXCR, run by TCRdb on the 5' RACE reads, gives a single entry per CDR3 protein. The repertoire includes about 33,000 distinct CDR3 sequences, approximately 15% of them detected once, and approximately 40% sits in the top ten. A word on this clonotype: What it recognizes is unknown.

Sequenced: blood. The chain combines TRBV11-2 with TRBJ2-5; D is possibly TRBD1 or TRBD2 (5 bases each). This sequence originates from a male donor with ankylosing spondylitis or in good health (not recorded which). CDR3: CASSRRGDAGRETQYF. CDR3 DNA: TGTGCCAGCAGCCGAAGAGGGGACGCCGGCCGGGAGACCCAGTACTTC.